Below are 23 T cell receptor beta chains sequenced from a single sample in a study of T-cell memory formation after mild COVID-19 (dated by TCRdb to about 2021). Library creation used 5' RACE. Instrument on record: Illumina NovaSeq 6000. The public reads were reanalyzed by TCRdb: fastp trimming at Q25, MiXCR alignment, in-frame beta chains only. Entries are consolidated by CDR3 protein sequence, retaining the most common genes and DNA. The sample contains about 430,000 distinct CDR3 sequences, 20% to 25% of them found a single time. About 10% of the sample is held by the ten biggest clonotypes. What was sequenced was PBMCs or a T cell subset sorted from them (not recorded which). These receptors came from an adult woman who had mild COVID-19 (a few samples of this study predate the infection). The sample titles of this study are shuffled in the database, so cell type and time point are left out; the donor was told from shared clones.

This clonotype has just a few counts. The CDR3 is CSASPGSKNIQYF. DNA of the CDR3: TGCAGTGCCAGTCCAGGGTCCAAAAACATTCAGTACTTC. The gene calls are TRBV20-1 and TRBJ2-4; possible D gene TRBD1, 5 bases. The ends were cut back, 6 bases at V and 2 bases at J, with 11 bases in the middle. Germline V gene lookup returns CDR1 DFQATT and CDR2 SNEGSKA (reference sequence). The CDR3 has 13 amino acids.

There are many counts of this clonotype. The CDR3 nucleotides read TGTGCCAGCAGCTTAGAGGCAGGCTCCTACGAGCAGTACTTC. Translating gives CASSLEAGSYEQYF. The chain carries TRBV7-6 and TRBJ2-7; D is ambiguous. Looked up from germline, CDR1 is SGHVS and CDR2 is FNYEAQ. This CDR3 is built from 14 residues. The V gene lost 1 base and the J gene lost 0 bases, with 7 bases spanning the gap.

V is TRBV7-6 and J is TRBJ2-7; 8 bases agree with TRBD1. This CDR3 has 16 amino acids. Germline V gene data show CDR1 as SGHVS and CDR2 as FNYEAQ. V gave up 5 bases and J gave up 0 bases; unmatched junction bases: 9. DNA of the CDR3: TGTGCCAGCAGCGAGCGGACAGGGATATTCTCCTACGAGCAGTACTTC. This gives the protein CASSERTGIFSYEQYF.

The chain has TRBV27 and TRBJ2-7; the D gene is possibly TRBD1 (6 bases). Per the germline V gene, CDR1 is MNHEY and CDR2 is SMNVEV (reference sequence). The CDR3 is 15 residues long. V lost 5 bases, J lost 3 bases, and 17 bases lay in between. The CDR3 DNA reads as TGTGCCAGCAGTCCGAGACAGGAAGACCTCTACGAGCAGTACTTC. Protein: CASSPRQEDLYEQYF.

CDR3 DNA: TGTGCCAGCAGCTCCCGGGGCCAGGGTTCACCCCTCCACTTT. The encoded protein is CASSSRGQGSPLHF. V is TRBV12-3 or TRBV12-4 and J is TRBJ1-6; possibly TRBD1 for D (5 bases). CDR3 size: 14 residues. V gave up 6 bases and J gave up 9 bases, with 15 bases separating them.

This clonotype has a handful of counts. The CDR3 DNA reads as TGTGCCAGCAGTCCGGGATTCGACGGCACTGAAGCTTTCTTT. Translation gives CASSPGFDGTEAFF. The chain joins TRBV12-3 or TRBV12-4 to TRBJ1-1; no clear D gene. V was clipped by 5 bases and J by 4 bases, with 14 bases between them. The CDR3 is 14 amino acids.

The chain links TRBV11-2 to TRBJ2-4; the D is unclear. Germline CDR1 SGHAT, CDR2 FQNNGV. With 1 base removed from V and 1 base from J, the gap between germline ends came to 8 bases. The CDR3 runs 15 residues. The CDR3 loop is CASSLAVGAKNIQYF. In DNA, the CDR3 is TGTGCCAGCAGCTTAGCTGTGGGTGCCAAAAACATTCAGTACTTC.

This chain links TRBV30 with TRBJ2-1; 12 bases map to TRBD2. The germline V gene encodes CDR1 GTSNPN and CDR2 SVGIG (reference sequence). J lost 4 bases, V lost 0 bases, and 4 bases had no gene match. This CDR3 has 16 amino acids. CDR3 sequence: CAWSVGTSGPYNEQFF. CDR3 nucleotide sequence: TGTGCCTGGAGTGTAGGGACTAGCGGGCCTTACAATGAGCAGTTCTTC.

This clonotype was seen only a few times. The CDR3 is CASSSTDPIWTYEQYF. CDR3 nucleotides: TGTGCCAGCAGTTCTACCGACCCGATCTGGACCTACGAGCAGTACTTC. The chain uses TRBV12-3 or TRBV12-4 and TRBJ2-7; D gene ambiguous. With 4 bases removed from V and 2 bases from J, the gap between germline ends came to 18 bases. The CDR3 spans 16 residues.

V and J are TRBV5-1 and TRBJ2-1, with 8 bases fitting TRBD2. V gave up 0 bases and J gave up 2 bases; unmatched junction bases: 7. Looked up from germline, CDR1 is SGHRS and CDR2 is YFSETQ. The CDR3 loop spans 17 amino acids. CDR3 sequence reads: CASSLAPYSGAYNEQFF. The CDR3 DNA reads TGCGCCAGCAGCTTGGCCCCCTATAGCGGGGCCTACAATGAGCAGTTCTTC. Drawing the rest from reference TRBV5-1 and TRBJ2-1, the complete variable domain is KAGVTQTPRYLIKTRGQQVTLSCSPISGHRSVSWYQQTPGQGLQFLFEYFSETQRNKGNFPGRFSGRQFSNSRSEMNVSTLELGDSALYLCASSLAPYSGAYNEQFFGPGTRLTVL.

This clonotype was seen a handful of times. The genes are TRBV7-9 and TRBJ2-3, with 7 bases fitting TRBD1. CDR1 and CDR2 from the germline V gene are SEHNR and FQNEAQ (reference sequence). Germline trimming cut 5 bases from V and 6 bases from J; bases unmatched to any gene: 8. The CDR3 has 14 amino acids. Here the CDR3 DNA reads TGTGCCAGCAGCACCGAAGGGGGCCGCGATACGCAGTATTTT. It codes for CASSTEGGRDTQYF.

This clonotype was recorded a few times. The chain employs TRBV5-6 and TRBJ1-5; D gene unclear. Germline-derived CDR1 and CDR2 are SGHDT and YYEEEE. V gave up 1 base and J gave up 7 bases, with 3 bases separating them. The CDR3 covers 11 residues. The CDR3 protein is CASSLLQPQHF. The CDR3 DNA follows: TGTGCCAGCAGCTTGTTGCAGCCCCAGCATTTT.

This clonotype came up a few times. This rearrangement joins TRBV7-2 to TRBJ1-2, with D uncertain. The CDR3 is made up of 15 amino acids. V shed 1 base and J shed 4 bases, with 13 bases lying between them. Germline V gene lookup returns CDR1 SGHTA and CDR2 FQGNSA. CDR3 bases: TGTGCCAGCAGCTTAGGGCGGGTACGGGGCTATGGCTACACCTTC. Translation: CASSLGRVRGYGYTF.

The genes are TRBV5-5 and TRBJ2-2, with D uncertain. Trimming shortened V by 2 bases and J by 1 base, and 15 bases separated the two germline ends. Germline V CDR1 and CDR2: SGHKS, YYEKEE (reference sequence). This CDR3 spans 17 amino acids. In DNA form, the CDR3 reads TGTGCCAGCAGCTTTTGGACCTCCAGGCTGAACACCGGGGAGCTGTTTTTT. As protein: CASSFWTSRLNTGELFF.

As for this clonotype: Relative to the germline gene, one junction end is altered; a read error may explain this. The chain links TRBV11-2 to TRBJ1-1; 12 bases agree with TRBD1. CDR3 length: 15 amino acids. Germline V gives CDR1 SGHAT, CDR2 FQNNGV. The CDR3 protein is CASRDPGQGATGAFF. The CDR3 coding sequence is TGTGCAAGCAGGGACCCGGGACAGGGGGCCACCGGAGCTTTCTTT.

This clonotype occurred a few times. This rearrangement joins TRBV24-1 to TRBJ2-7; TRBD2 matches 14 bases. Germline V CDR1 and CDR2: KGHDR, SFDVKD. The CDR3 is 17 amino acids. With 5 bases clipped from V and 4 bases from J, the junction kept 9 bases outside the gene matches. The DNA for the CDR3 is TGTGCCACCAGTGCCGGGACTAGCGGGAGAGGAGGGTACGAGCAGTACTTC. Translation: CATSAGTSGRGGYEQYF.

As for this clonotype: One end of the junction is discordant with germline, which a read error may explain. This chain connects TRBV7-2 to TRBJ1-2; maybe TRBD1 (5 bases). The CDR3 is 16 residues long. CDR1 is SGHTA, CDR2 FQGNSA, per germline. CDR3 in amino acids: CASNLVLTARDYGYTF. The DNA of the CDR3 is TGTGCCAGCAACTTAGTCCTGACAGCACGGGACTATGGCTACACCTTC. Complete variable domain (other parts from reference TRBV7-2 and TRBJ1-2): GAGVSQSPSNKVTEKGKDVELRCDPISGHTALYWYRQSLGQGLEFLIYFQGNSAPDKSGLPSDRFSAERTGGSVSTLTIQRTQQEDSAVYLCASNLVLTARDYGYTFGSGTRLTVV.

Here the CDR3 DNA reads TGTGCCAGCGCCTTAGGTGAGAATGAGCAGTTCTTC. Translation: CASALGENEQFF. The chain employs TRBV27 and TRBJ2-1, with no clear D. Germline V gene lookup returns CDR1 MNHEY and CDR2 SMNVEV (reference sequence). V was shortened by 8 bases and J by 7 bases, with 12 bases between the two germline ends. This CDR3 region has 12 residues.

In its sample, this clonotype was seen a few times. The chain joins TRBV7-3 to TRBJ2-2; D unclear. With 4 bases removed from V and 4 bases from J, the gap between germline ends came to 10 bases. In germline, CDR1 is SGHTA, CDR2 FQGTGA. The CDR3 is made up of 14 amino acids. This chain's CDR3 is CASSSGRPTGELFF. CDR3 bases: TGTGCCAGCAGCTCCGGTCGCCCCACCGGGGAGCTGTTTTTT.

In this sample, this clonotype turned up a few times. For the CDR3, the DNA is TGTGCCAGCAGCCCCTCGGCAGGGGTCAAAAACACTGAAGCTTTCTTT. Residues: CASSPSAGVKNTEAFF. The chain employs TRBV11-2 and TRBJ1-1; possibly TRBD1 for D (6 bases). Per the germline V gene, CDR1 is SGHAT and CDR2 is FQNNGV. This CDR3 region has 16 residues. The germline V and J ends were trimmed by 5 bases and 2 bases, with 18 bases remaining between them.

J is TRBJ1-1 and V is TRBV27; 9 bases align to TRBD1. The CDR3 has 16 amino acids. Per the germline V gene, CDR1 is MNHEY and CDR2 is SMNVEV (reference sequence). V trimming: 3 bases; J trimming: 3 bases; junction bases outside the gene matches: 8. The CDR3 here is CASSLIQGAGDTEAFF. The CDR3 region has the DNA TGTGCCAGCAGTTTGATACAGGGGGCTGGGGACACTGAAGCTTTCTTT.

This clonotype was seen only a few times. The rearrangement joins TRBV4-1 to TRBJ2-5; the D is unclear. The V gene's germline CDR1 is MGHRA and CDR2 YSYEKL. The CDR3 has 14 residues. Trimming shortened V by 0 bases and J by 0 bases, and 5 bases separated the two germline ends. This CDR3 is CASSQDGYQETQYF. In DNA, the CDR3 is TGCGCCAGCAGCCAAGATGGATACCAAGAGACCCAGTACTTC.

This clonotype has more than one count but fewer than ten. The rearrangement links TRBV5-1 to TRBJ2-7; 9 bases match TRBD1. With V trimmed by 3 bases and J by 4 bases, 5 bases remained unmatched. Germline values: CDR1 SGHRS, CDR2 YFSETQ. This CDR3 is 14 amino acids long. The CDR3 spells CASSYGQGRYEQYF. Here the CDR3 DNA reads TGCGCCAGCAGCTATGGACAGGGGAGGTACGAGCAGTACTTC.